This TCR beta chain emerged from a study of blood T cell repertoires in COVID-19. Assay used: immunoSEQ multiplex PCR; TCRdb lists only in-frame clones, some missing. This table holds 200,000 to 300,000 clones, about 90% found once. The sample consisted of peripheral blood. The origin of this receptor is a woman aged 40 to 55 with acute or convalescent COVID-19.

Here the CDR3 reads CASSWSGGEQFF. DNA for the CDR3: TGTGCCAGCAGTTGGTCCGGGGGTGAGCAGTTCTTC. The chain recombines TRBV2 with TRBJ2-1; perhaps TRBD2 as D (6 bases). The CDR3 runs 12 residues. The germline V and J ends were trimmed by 5 bases and 9 bases, with 11 bases remaining between them. Per the germline V gene, CDR1 is SNHLY and CDR2 is FYNNEI.